Shown below are 18 T cell receptor beta chains from a single sample sequenced in a study of cytomegalovirus exposure and HLA in healthy donors. The PCR ran on 60 Vbeta and 13 Jbeta primers. Produced via immunoSEQ multiplex PCR; TCRdb's table is partial and in-frame only. The table lists 150,000 to 200,000 clones, around 76% of them singletons. The source material was PBMCs. These receptors were taken from a female donor in good health and CMV-seronegative.

This sequence joins TRBV2 and TRBJ2-2, with D possibly TRBD1 on 5 matching bases. V lost 9 bases to trimming and J lost 5 bases, with 13 bases between them. Germline CDR1 reads SNHLY; CDR2 reads FYNNEI. This CDR3 is built from 13 residues. DNA of the CDR3: TGTGCCAGAGGGGCAGGGCGGACCGGGGAGCTGTTTTTT. It is translated as CARGAGRTGELFF.

CDR3: CASSQDLFSYEQYF. The CDR3 nucleotides read TGCGCCAGCAGCCAGGACTTGTTTTCCTACGAGCAGTACTTC. This sequence joins TRBV5-1 and TRBJ2-7; TRBD2 is a possible D gene (5 bases). The germline CDR1 and CDR2 sequences are SGHRS and YFSETQ. The CDR3 length is 14 residues. Trimming removed 4 bases from V and 1 base from J, with 12 bases in between.

V usage is TRBV5-5 and J usage is TRBJ1-2; TRBD1 matches 7 bases. The CDR3 sequence is 13 residues long. Looked up from germline, CDR1 is SGHKS and CDR2 is YYEKEE (reference sequence). V lost 5 bases to trimming and J lost 10 bases; unmatched junction nucleotides: 11. The CDR3 DNA is TGTGCCAGCAGTAGACCGGGACAGCAGTACTACACCTTC. It specifies CASSRPGQQYYTF.

This sequence joins TRBV6-6 and TRBJ2-5, with a tentative D call TRBD2 (6 bases). The V end was cut by 5 bases, the J end by 2 bases, with 18 bases between. Per germline, CDR1 MNHNY and CDR2 SVGAGI (reference sequence). The CDR3 has 16 residues. The CDR3 DNA reads TGTGCCAGCAGTCAGCCCTTGATCGGGGGACAAGAGACCCAGTACTTC. It is translated as CASSQPLIGGQETQYF.

This clone turned up a few times. The chain carries TRBV12-5 and TRBJ2-2, with D maybe TRBD1 (6 bases). Trimming removed 7 bases from V and 0 bases from J, with 12 bases in between. Germline CDR1 LGHNT, CDR2 FRNRAP. This CDR3 has 15 residues. The CDR3 DNA reads TGTGCTAGTGCCGTGGGGACATCGAACACCGGGGAGCTGTTTTTT. It codes for CASAVGTSNTGELFF.

This clone was observed at least ten times. The rearrangement uses TRBV5-4 and TRBJ1-1, with TRBD1 matching over 7 bases. The germline CDR1 and CDR2 sequences are SGHNT and YYREEE (reference sequence). CDR3 length equals 14 residues. The junction had 6 bases not matched to a gene; V was cut back by 4 bases and J by 3 bases. The CDR3 nucleotides read TGTGCCAGCAGCCTCGGACAGGTCGACACTGAAGCTTTCTTT. Amino acids: CASSLGQVDTEAFF. The entire variable domain, with the rest obtained from reference TRBV5-4 and TRBJ1-1, is as follows: ETGVTQSPTHLIKTRGQQVTLRCSSQSGHNTVSWYQQALGQGPQFIFQYYREEENGRGNFPPRFSGLQFPNYSSELNVNALELDDSALYLCASSLGQVDTEAFFGQGTRLTVV.

About this clone: Other nucleotide sequences from this sample produce the same CDR3. J is TRBJ1-2 and V is TRBV30, with D unclear. CDR1 is GTSNPN, CDR2 SVGIG, per germline (reference sequence). The V end was cut by 5 bases, the J end by 5 bases, with 12 bases between. The CDR3 covers 12 residues. CDR3 coding DNA: TGTGCCTGGGAAACGGGGTCTTATGGCTACACCTTC. Its protein product is CAWETGSYGYTF.

The chain joins TRBV6-5 to TRBJ2-7, with a tentative D call TRBD2 (5 bases). The CDR3 is 14 residues long. CDR1 is MNHEY and CDR2 is SVGAGI in the germline V gene. Deletions cut 5 bases from V and 5 bases from J, with 16 bases between. As DNA, the CDR3 is TGTGCCAGCAGTGAACTGAGGGTGATCCACGAGCAGTACTTC. Residues: CASSELRVIHEQYF.

This clone appeared a few times. The genes are TRBV19 and TRBJ1-5; tentative D call: TRBD1 (5 bases). The CDR3 has 16 residues. With 3 bases removed from V and 1 base from J, the gap between germline ends came to 13 bases. CDR1 LNHDA and CDR2 SQIVND come from the germline V gene (reference sequence). CDR3 DNA sequence: TGTGCCAGTAGTATTGTGGGGGGGACGAGCAATCAGCCCCAGCATTTT. Translated: CASSIVGGTSNQPQHF.

As DNA, the CDR3 is TGTGCCGCGTCAGGGGGATTGAATACGGTCGGTGGCTACACCTTC. This encodes CAASGGLNTVGGYTF. The chain joins TRBV10-3 to TRBJ1-2; 7 nucleotides align to TRBD1. Unmatched junction bases numbered 19, after V lost 11 bases and J lost 7 bases. CDR1 ENHRY and CDR2 SYGVKD come from the germline V gene. The CDR3 is made up of 15 amino acids.

Notes on this clone: Since the CDR3 does not end with the conserved phenylalanine or tryptophan, this likely comes from a read error. The chain joins TRBV5-1 to TRBJ2-2; D possibly corresponds to TRBD1 (6 bases). Germline-derived CDR1 and CDR2 are SGHRS and YFSETQ. The germline V and J ends were trimmed by 7 bases and 4 bases, with 14 bases remaining between them. The CDR3 length is 14 residues. In nucleotides, the CDR3 is TGCGCCAGCGGCCCAAGAGGGGGCACCGGGGAGCTGTTTCTT. Translation gives CASGPRGGTGELFL.

The chain couples TRBV28 to TRBJ2-7; 8 positions agree with TRBD2. Losses at the gene ends were 10 bases for V and 3 bases for J; bases not matched to a gene: 8. Looked up from germline, CDR1 is MDHEN and CDR2 is SYDVKM. The CDR3 is 13 residues long. CDR3 nucleotide sequence: TGTGCCATCGGGGGGGGACACCGCTACGAGCAGTACTTC. It yields the protein CAIGGGHRYEQYF.

The rearrangement links TRBV5-8 to TRBJ2-1, with a weak D call TRBD2 (5 bases). Per the germline V gene, CDR1 is SGHTS and CDR2 is YDEGEE. The CDR3 covers 17 residues. V was cut by 2 bases and J by 6 bases, with 21 bases left in between. The CDR3 DNA is TGTGCCAGCAGCTTATGGGTCGCGATCTCGGGAATCAATGAGCAGTTCTTC. As protein: CASSLWVAISGINEQFF.

This clone occurred once. The chain combines TRBV15 with TRBJ1-3; a weak D match, TRBD1 (5 bases). CDR1 and CDR2 from the germline V gene are LNHNV and YYDKDF (reference sequence). Trimming shortened V by 0 bases and J by 2 bases, and 8 bases separated the two germline ends. The CDR3 loop spans 15 amino acids. The CDR3 DNA reads TGTGCCACCAGCAGAGATCCGGGGGCTGGAAACACCATATATTTT. Protein sequence: CATSRDPGAGNTIYF.

The chain links TRBV5-4 to TRBJ1-2; D is perhaps TRBD1 (6 bases). The CDR3 sequence is 14 residues long. V dropped 0 bases and J dropped 2 bases, with 8 bases sitting between them. Germline-derived CDR1 and CDR2 are SGHNT and YYREEE (reference sequence). DNA of the CDR3: TGTGCCAGCAGCTTGGATACAGGGAACTATGGCTACACCTTC. Amino acid sequence: CASSLDTGNYGYTF.

V and J are TRBV13 and TRBJ2-3; 7 nucleotides agree with TRBD2. This CDR3 spans 12 amino acids. V was clipped by 6 bases and J by 7 bases; unmatched bases: 4. CDR1 PRHDT and CDR2 FYEKMQ come from the germline V gene (reference sequence). The chain's CDR3 is CASSSAGNTQYF. CDR3 coding DNA: TGTGCCAGCAGTTCAGCGGGGAATACGCAGTATTTT.

The genes are TRBV5-5 and TRBJ2-1, with TRBD2 identical over 14 bases. The germline V gene has CDR1 SGHKS and CDR2 YYEKEE (reference sequence). The ends lost 4 bases at V and 8 bases at J; junction bases unmatched: 8. The CDR3 is 16 amino acids. The CDR3 nucleotides are TGTGCCAGCAGCAAAGGACTAGCGGGGGGCTTGGATGAGCAGTTCTTC. The encoded protein is CASSKGLAGGLDEQFF. Complete variable domain (other parts from reference TRBV5-5 and TRBJ2-1): DAGVTQSPTHLIKTRGQQVTLRCSPISGHKSVSWYQQVLGQGPQFIFQYYEKEERGRGNFPDRFSARQFPNYSSELNVNALLLGDSALYLCASSKGLAGGLDEQFFGPGTRLTVL.

This chain links TRBV19 with TRBJ2-7; no definite D call. Between the trimmed V and J ends, which lost 3 bases and 0 bases, there was a span of 6 bases. CDR1 is LNHDA, CDR2 SQIVND, per germline (reference sequence). CDR3 length: 13 residues. In DNA, the CDR3 is TGTGCCAGTAGTATCAGTCCCTCCTACGAGCAGTACTTC. As protein: CASSISPSYEQYF. Full variable domain (missing parts from reference TRBV19 and TRBJ2-7): DGGITQSPKYLFRKEGQNVTLSCEQNLNHDAMYWYRQDPGQGLRLIYYSQIVNDFQKGDIAEGYSVSREKKESFPLTVTSAQKNPTAFYLCASSISPSYEQYFGPGTRLTVT.